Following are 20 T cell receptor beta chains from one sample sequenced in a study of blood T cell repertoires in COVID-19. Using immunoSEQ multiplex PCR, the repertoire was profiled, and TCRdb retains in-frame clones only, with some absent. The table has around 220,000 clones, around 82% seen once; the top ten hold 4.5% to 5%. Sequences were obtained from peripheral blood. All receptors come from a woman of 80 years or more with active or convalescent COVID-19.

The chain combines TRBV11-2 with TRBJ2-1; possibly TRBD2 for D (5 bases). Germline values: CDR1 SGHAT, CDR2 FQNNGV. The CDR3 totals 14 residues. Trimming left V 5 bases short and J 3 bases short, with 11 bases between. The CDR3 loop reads CASSPAVLYNEQFF. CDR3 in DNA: TGTGCCAGCAGCCCAGCGGTCCTCTACAATGAGCAGTTCTTC.

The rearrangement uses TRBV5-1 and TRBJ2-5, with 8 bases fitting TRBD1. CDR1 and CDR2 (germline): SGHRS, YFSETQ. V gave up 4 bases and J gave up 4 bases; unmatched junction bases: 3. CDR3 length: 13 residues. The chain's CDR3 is CASSPDRAETQYF. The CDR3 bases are TGCGCCAGCAGCCCGGACAGGGCAGAGACCCAGTACTTC.

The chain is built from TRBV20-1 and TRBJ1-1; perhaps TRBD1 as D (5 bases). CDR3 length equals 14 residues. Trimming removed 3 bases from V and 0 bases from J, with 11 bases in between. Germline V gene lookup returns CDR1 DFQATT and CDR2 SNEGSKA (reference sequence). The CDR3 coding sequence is TGCAGTGCTAGTCAGGGCGGTCTGAACACTGAAGCTTTCTTT. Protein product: CSASQGGLNTEAFF.

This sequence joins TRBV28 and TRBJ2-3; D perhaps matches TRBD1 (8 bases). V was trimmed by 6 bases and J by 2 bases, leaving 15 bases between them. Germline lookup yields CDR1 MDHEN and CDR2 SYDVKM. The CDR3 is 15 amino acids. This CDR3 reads CASRGGTGFTDTQYF. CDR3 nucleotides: TGTGCCAGCAGGGGGGGGACAGGCTTCACAGATACGCAGTATTTT.

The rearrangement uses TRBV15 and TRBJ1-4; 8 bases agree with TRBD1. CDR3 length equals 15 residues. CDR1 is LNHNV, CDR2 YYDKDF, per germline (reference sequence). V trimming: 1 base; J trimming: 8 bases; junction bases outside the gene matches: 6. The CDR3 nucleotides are TGTGCCACCAGCAGAGCCCCAGGGGGCCGGGAAAAACTGTTTTTT. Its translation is CATSRAPGGREKLFF.

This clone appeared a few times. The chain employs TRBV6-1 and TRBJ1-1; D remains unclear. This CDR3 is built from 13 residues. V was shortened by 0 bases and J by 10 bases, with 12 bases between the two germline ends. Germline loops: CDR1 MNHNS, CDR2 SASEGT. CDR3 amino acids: CASSEAGRAGAFF. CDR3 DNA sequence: TGTGCCAGCAGTGAAGCGGGTAGGGCGGGAGCTTTCTTT.

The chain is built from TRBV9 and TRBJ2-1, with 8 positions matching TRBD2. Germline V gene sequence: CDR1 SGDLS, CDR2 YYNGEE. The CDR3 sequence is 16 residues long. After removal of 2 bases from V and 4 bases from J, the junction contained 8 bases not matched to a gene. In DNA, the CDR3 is TGTGCCAGCAGCGTTCTCGGGGGGGTGGAATACAATGAGCAGTTCTTC. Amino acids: CASSVLGGVEYNEQFF.

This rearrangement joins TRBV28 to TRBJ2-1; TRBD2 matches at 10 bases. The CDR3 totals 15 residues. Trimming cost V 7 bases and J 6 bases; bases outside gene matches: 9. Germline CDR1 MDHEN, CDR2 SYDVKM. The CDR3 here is CASTLGVAGGNEQFF. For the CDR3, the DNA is TGTGCCAGCACGCTGGGAGTAGCGGGGGGCAATGAGCAGTTCTTC.

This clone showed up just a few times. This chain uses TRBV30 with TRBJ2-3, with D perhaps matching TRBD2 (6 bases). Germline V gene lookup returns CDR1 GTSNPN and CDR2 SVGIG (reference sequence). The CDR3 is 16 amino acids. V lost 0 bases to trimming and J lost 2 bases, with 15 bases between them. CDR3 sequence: CAWSVLAGSFTDTQYF. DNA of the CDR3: TGTGCCTGGAGTGTACTCGCGGGGAGCTTCACAGATACGCAGTATTTT.

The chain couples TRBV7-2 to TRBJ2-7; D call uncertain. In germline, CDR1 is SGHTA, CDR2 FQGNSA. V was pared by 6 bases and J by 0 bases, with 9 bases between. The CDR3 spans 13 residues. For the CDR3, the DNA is TGTGCCAGCAGTAGAGAAGCCTCCTACGAGCAGTACTTC. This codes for CASSREASYEQYF.

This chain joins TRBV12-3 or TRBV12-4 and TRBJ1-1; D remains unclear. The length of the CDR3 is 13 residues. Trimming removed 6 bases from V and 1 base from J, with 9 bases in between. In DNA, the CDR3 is TGTGCCAGCAGGTACCCAGGGAACACTGAAGCTTTCTTT. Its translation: CASRYPGNTEAFF.

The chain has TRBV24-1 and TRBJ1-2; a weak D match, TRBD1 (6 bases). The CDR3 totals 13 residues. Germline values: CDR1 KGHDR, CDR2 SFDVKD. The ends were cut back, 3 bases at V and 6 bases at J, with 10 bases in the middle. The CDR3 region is CATSDPGQHGYTF. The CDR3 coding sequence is TGTGCCACCAGTGATCCCGGACAGCATGGCTACACCTTC.

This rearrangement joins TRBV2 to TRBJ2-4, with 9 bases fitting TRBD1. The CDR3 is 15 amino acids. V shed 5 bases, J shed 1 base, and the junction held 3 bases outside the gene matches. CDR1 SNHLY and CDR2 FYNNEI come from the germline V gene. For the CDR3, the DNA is TGTGCCAGCAGTTGGACAGGGGTTGCCAAAAACATTCAGTACTTC. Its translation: CASSWTGVAKNIQYF.

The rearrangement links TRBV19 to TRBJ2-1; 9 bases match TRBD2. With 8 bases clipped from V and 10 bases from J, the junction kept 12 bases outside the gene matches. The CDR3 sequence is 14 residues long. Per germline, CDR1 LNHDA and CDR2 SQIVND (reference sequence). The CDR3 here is CASADSGGLQEQFF. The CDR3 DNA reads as TGTGCCAGTGCCGATAGCGGGGGCCTTCAGGAGCAGTTCTTC.

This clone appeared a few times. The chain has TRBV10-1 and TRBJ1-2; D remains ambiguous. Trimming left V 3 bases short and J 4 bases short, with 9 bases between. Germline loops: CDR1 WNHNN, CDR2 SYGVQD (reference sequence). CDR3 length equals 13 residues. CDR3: CASSEEVGYGYTF. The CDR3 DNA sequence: TGCGCCAGCAGTGAAGAGGTTGGCTATGGCTACACCTTC.

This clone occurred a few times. The chain's CDR3 is CASTGGLWGYQPQHF. CDR3 sequence (DNA): TGTGCCAGCACCGGAGGGCTTTGGGGGTATCAGCCCCAGCATTTT. The V and J genes are TRBV28 and TRBJ1-5; TRBD1 might be the D (5 bases). V shed 7 bases and J shed 5 bases, with 18 bases lying between them. The CDR3 runs to 15 residues. Germline CDR1 MDHEN, CDR2 SYDVKM.

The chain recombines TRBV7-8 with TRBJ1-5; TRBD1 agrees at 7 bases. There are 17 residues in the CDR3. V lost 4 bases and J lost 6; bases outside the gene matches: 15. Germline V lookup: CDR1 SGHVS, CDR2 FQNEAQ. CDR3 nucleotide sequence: TGTGCCAGCAGCTCCAGCACAGGGGCCCTCATCGTTCAGCCCCAGCATTTT. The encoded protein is CASSSSTGALIVQPQHF.

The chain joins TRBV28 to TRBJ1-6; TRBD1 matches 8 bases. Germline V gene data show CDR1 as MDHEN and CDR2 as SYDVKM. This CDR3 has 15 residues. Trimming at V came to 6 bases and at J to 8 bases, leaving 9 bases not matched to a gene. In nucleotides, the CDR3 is TGTGCCAGCAGCCCCATCGGACAGGGTTATTCACCCCTCCACTTT. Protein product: CASSPIGQGYSPLHF.

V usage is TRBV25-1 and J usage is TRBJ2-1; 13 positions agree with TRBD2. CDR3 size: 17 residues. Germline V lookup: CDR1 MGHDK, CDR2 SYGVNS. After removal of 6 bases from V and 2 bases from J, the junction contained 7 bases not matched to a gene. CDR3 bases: TGTGCCAGCAGCGAAGCCGGGACTAGCGGGACCTACAATGAGCAGTTCTTC. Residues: CASSEAGTSGTYNEQFF.

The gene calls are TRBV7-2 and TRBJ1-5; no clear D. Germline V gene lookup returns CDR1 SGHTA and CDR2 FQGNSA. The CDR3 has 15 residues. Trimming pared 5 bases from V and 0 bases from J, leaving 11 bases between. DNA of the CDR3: TGTGCCAGCAGCCAGGTTTGGAATAGCAATCAGCCCCAGCATTTT. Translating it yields CASSQVWNSNQPQHF.